Below are 21 T cell receptor beta chains sequenced from a single sample in a study of shared clonotypes between healthy human individuals. Libraries were prepared by immunoSEQ multiplex PCR; TCRdb keeps only in-frame clonotypes and omits some of them. The data show 2 million to 2.5 million clones, 85% to 95% seen once. Cells designated naive CD8 were CD45RO-negative and were positively selected for CCR7, with terminally differentiated effector memory CD45RA+ cells excluded. Sequenced: naive CD8+ T cells from PBMCs. The receptors come from a man aged 18 to 35 in good health. Some clones in this sample may be carry-over from other donors' samples.

This chain joins TRBV28 and TRBJ1-6, with 7 positions matching TRBD1. V dropped 5 bases and J dropped 10; count of bases not matched to a gene: 11. The germline V gene has CDR1 MDHEN and CDR2 SYDVKM. CDR3 length equals 15 residues. The CDR3 sequence is CASSTDDRVRSPLHF. The CDR3 DNA sequence: TGTGCCAGCAGTACTGATGACAGGGTACGCTCACCCCTCCACTTT.

As to this clone: The sample holds other DNA sequences that translate to the same CDR3. The chain is built from TRBV9 and TRBJ2-7; D unclear. Trimming left V 0 bases short and J 4 bases short, with 8 bases between. The CDR3 consists of 13 residues. Germline CDR1 reads SGDLS; CDR2 reads YYNGEE. Here the CDR3 DNA reads TGTGCCAGCAGCGTAGGTGGATCATACGAGCAGTACTTC. Encoded protein: CASSVGGSYEQYF.

This chain links TRBV6-1 with TRBJ1-3; D unresolved. V lost 5 bases and J 0 bases, leaving 11 bases between the germline ends. From germline, CDR1 is MNHNS and CDR2 SASEGT. The CDR3 length is 15 residues. Written as DNA, the CDR3 is TGTGCCAGCAGTATACACCAAACCTCTGGAAACACCATATATTTT. Translating gives CASSIHQTSGNTIYF.

The gene calls are TRBV5-1 and TRBJ2-6; D gene unclear. The CDR3 extends over 16 amino acids. Germline V lookup: CDR1 SGHRS, CDR2 YFSETQ. With 7 bases removed from V and 1 base from J, the gap between germline ends came to 15 bases. The CDR3 nucleotides read TGCGCCAGCCTCTACTTGGAAGGGTCTGGGGCCAACGTCCTGACTTTC. This sequence encodes CASLYLEGSGANVLTF.

The CDR3: CASSLHPGRSSYEQYF. The CDR3 nucleotides read TGTGCCAGCAGTTTACATCCGGGACGGAGCTCCTACGAGCAGTACTTC. The chain is built from TRBV28 and TRBJ2-7; perhaps D is TRBD1 or TRBD2 (5 bases each). The germline V gene encodes CDR1 MDHEN and CDR2 SYDVKM. Trimming cost V 2 bases and J 0 bases, with 14 bases left between them. This CDR3 is 16 amino acids long.

This chain joins TRBV27 and TRBJ2-7; TRBD2 matches 11 bases. CDR1 is MNHEY and CDR2 is SMNVEV in the germline V gene (reference sequence). The CDR3 totals 15 residues. The V and J ends lost 7 bases and 0 bases, in that order; junction bases with no gene match: 5. CDR3 loop: CASKTSGSPSYEQYF. For the CDR3, the DNA is TGTGCCAGCAAAACTAGCGGGAGTCCCTCCTACGAGCAGTACTTC.

This chain joins TRBV7-9 and TRBJ2-7; 11 bases line up with TRBD1. This CDR3 region has 13 residues. Germline V gene lookup returns CDR1 SEHNR and CDR2 FQNEAQ (reference sequence). The trim removed 10 bases at V and 7 bases at J, leaving 9 bases unmatched. The CDR3 nucleotides read TGTGCCACCCCTGGACAGGGGGCAGTTGAGCAGTACTTC. Translating it yields CATPGQGAVEQYF.

The chain employs TRBV5-1 and TRBJ2-7, with a possible D match to TRBD1 (6 bases). V gave up 4 bases and J gave up 2 bases, with 10 bases separating them. CDR1 is SGHRS, CDR2 YFSETQ, per germline. This CDR3 comprises 13 residues. CDR3 in DNA: TGCGCCAGCAGCGTGGGGGCTACCTACGAGCAGTACTTC. Translating it yields CASSVGATYEQYF.

The J gene is TRBJ1-5, the V gene TRBV27, with TRBD1 as a possible D gene (5 bases). The germline V and J ends were trimmed by 0 bases and 5 bases, with 11 bases remaining between them. Germline CDR1 and CDR2: MNHEY and SMNVEV (reference sequence). The CDR3 length is 15 residues. The DNA for the CDR3 is TGTGCCAGCAGTTTATCTCAGGGTGGTCATCAGCCCCAGCATTTT. Its protein is CASSLSQGGHQPQHF.

The chain is built from TRBV13 and TRBJ2-7; TRBD1 is a possible D gene (7 bases). This CDR3 comprises 15 residues. Germline CDR1 PRHDT, CDR2 FYEKMQ (reference sequence). Trimming pared 5 bases from V and 3 bases from J, leaving 17 bases between. The CDR3 here is CASSTRGVRSYEQYF. In DNA form, the CDR3 reads TGTGCCAGCAGCACCAGGGGGGTTAGGAGCTACGAGCAGTACTTC.

The chain carries TRBV28 and TRBJ1-1, with 8 positions matching TRBD1. The CDR3 totals 19 residues. The germline V gene has CDR1 MDHEN and CDR2 SYDVKM. V dropped 2 bases and J dropped 1; count of bases not matched to a gene: 15. DNA for the CDR3: TGTGCCAGCAGTTTAACTCGGACGACCTGGACAGGGCGGAACACTGAAGCTTTCTTT. It translates to CASSLTRTTWTGRNTEAFF.

This chain joins TRBV7-6 and TRBJ2-5, with 9 bases identical to TRBD2. The tail of the sequence fits TRBJ2-7 better, so the J call may be wrong. Looked up from germline, CDR1 is SGHVS and CDR2 is FNYEAQ. The CDR3 loop spans 17 amino acids. The CDR3 loop reads CASSLQHGTSLSYEQYF. The CDR3 DNA sequence: TGTGCCAGCAGCTTACAACATGGGACTAGCTTATCCTACGAGCAGTACTTC.

The V call is TRBV21-1, the J call TRBJ2-7; the table's D call, TRBD1, has no DNA check behind it. TRBV21-1 counts as a pseudogene. This CDR3 comprises 19 residues. The CDR3 coding sequence is TGTGCCAGCAGCAAAAAGGGCGAATTTAGGTCTGAAGAGAGGGGGGAGCAGTACTTC. Its protein product is CASSKKGEFRSEERGEQYF.

In this sample, this clone turned up once. This chain links TRBV11-2 with TRBJ1-4, with D possibly matching TRBD1 (6 bases). Germline V gives CDR1 SGHAT, CDR2 FQNNGV. V gave up 5 bases and J gave up 0 bases, with 13 bases separating them. The CDR3 runs to 16 residues. CDR3 region: CASSRGQRSTNEKLFF. In nucleotides, the CDR3 is TGTGCCAGCAGCCGCGGACAGCGTTCAACTAATGAAAAACTGTTTTTT.

The rearrangement links TRBV9 to TRBJ2-7; a weak D match, TRBD1 (6 bases). In germline, CDR1 is SGDLS, CDR2 YYNGEE. V was shortened by 3 bases and J by 2 bases, with 12 bases between the two germline ends. The CDR3 is 14 residues long. In DNA form, the CDR3 reads TGTGCCAGCAGCGCCGGACAGCTCGCCTACGAGCAGTACTTC. This codes for CASSAGQLAYEQYF.

This chain connects TRBV20-1 to TRBJ2-7; D possibly corresponds to TRBD1 (6 bases). CDR1 and CDR2 (germline): DFQATT, SNEGSKA (reference sequence). The CDR3 is 11 amino acids. The V end was cut by 7 bases, the J end by 4 bases, with 11 bases between. The CDR3 region is CSGGQKYEQYF. The CDR3 region has the DNA TGCAGTGGAGGACAGAAGTACGAGCAGTACTTC.

This sequence joins TRBV7-3 and TRBJ1-5, with D possibly TRBD1 on 5 matching bases. Trimming stripped 6 bases from V and 0 bases from J, with 21 bases between. The germline gives CDR1 SGHTA, CDR2 FQGTGA. CDR3 length: 18 residues. CDR3 DNA sequence: TGTGCCAGCAGTCCAACCTCGTACAGGTCCTATAGCAATCAGCCCCAGCATTTT. Its translation: CASSPTSYRSYSNQPQHF.

The chain combines TRBV29-1 with TRBJ2-5; 9 bases line up with TRBD2. The CDR3 has 15 residues. Unmatched junction bases numbered 13, after V lost 6 bases and J lost 5 bases. The germline gives CDR1 SQVTM, CDR2 ANQGSEA. The CDR3: CSVEGGRAGWETQYF. The CDR3 nucleotides read TGCAGCGTCGAGGGCGGGAGGGCCGGCTGGGAGACCCAGTACTTC.

As for this clone: Within the sample, other DNA sequences also encode this same CDR3. The chain employs TRBV6-1 and TRBJ1-4; D unclear. Germline CDR1 is MNHNS and CDR2 is SASEGT. Trimming stripped 2 bases from V and 8 bases from J, with 6 bases between. This CDR3 contains 12 residues. CDR3 nucleotides: TGTGCCAGCAGTGAATTTAGGGAAAAACTGTTTTTT. Protein sequence: CASSEFREKLFF.

The chain recombines TRBV28 with TRBJ2-1, with D perhaps given as TRBD1 or TRBD2 (6 bases each). The CDR3 sequence is 17 residues long. Trimming left V 8 bases short and J 4 bases short, with 24 bases between. Germline loops: CDR1 MDHEN, CDR2 SYDVKM. CDR3 loop: CASSSRRGKLSYNEQFF. The CDR3, as DNA: TGTGCCAGCTCTTCAAGGAGGGGGAAATTATCTTACAATGAGCAGTTCTTC. Complete variable domain (other parts from reference TRBV28 and TRBJ2-1): DVKVTQSSRYLVKRTGEKVFLECVQDMDHENMFWYRQDPGLGLRLIYFSYDVKMKEKGDIPEGYSVSREKKERFSLILESASTNQTSMYLCASSSRRGKLSYNEQFFGPGTRLTVL.

This chain connects TRBV4-1 to TRBJ2-5; D ambiguous. V was cut by 4 bases and J by 1 base, with 7 bases left in between. The germline gives CDR1 MGHRA, CDR2 YSYEKL. The CDR3 consists of 13 residues. The chain's CDR3 is CASSLNLQETQYF. The DNA for the CDR3 is TGCGCCAGCAGCCTCAACCTCCAAGAGACCCAGTACTTC.